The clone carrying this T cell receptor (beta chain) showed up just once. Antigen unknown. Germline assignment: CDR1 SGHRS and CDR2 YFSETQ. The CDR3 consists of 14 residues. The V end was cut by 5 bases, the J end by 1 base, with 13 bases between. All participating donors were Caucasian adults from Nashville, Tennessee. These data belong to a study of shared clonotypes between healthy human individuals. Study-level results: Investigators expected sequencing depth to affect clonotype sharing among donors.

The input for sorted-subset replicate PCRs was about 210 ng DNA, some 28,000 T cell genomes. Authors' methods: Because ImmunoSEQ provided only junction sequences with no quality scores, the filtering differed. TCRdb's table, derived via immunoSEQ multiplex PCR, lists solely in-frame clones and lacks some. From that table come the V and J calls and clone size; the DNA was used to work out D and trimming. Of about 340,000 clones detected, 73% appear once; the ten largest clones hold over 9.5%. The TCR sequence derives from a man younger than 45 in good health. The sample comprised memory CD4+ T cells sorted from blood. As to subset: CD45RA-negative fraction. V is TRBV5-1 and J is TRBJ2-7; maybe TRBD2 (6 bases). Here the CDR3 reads CASRLAVESYEQYF. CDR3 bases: TGCGCCAGCAGATTAGCGGTTGAATCCTACGAGCAGTACTTC.